The entry below describes one T cell receptor (beta chain). The target antigen is unknown. This CDR3 is built from 15 residues. Per the germline V gene, CDR1 is LGHNT and CDR2 is FRNRAP. V dropped 3 bases and J dropped 3; count of bases not matched to a gene: 3. This entry is derived from a study of cytomegalovirus exposure and HLA in healthy donors. Study-wide points: The authors listed 164 TCR beta chains as cytomegalovirus-associated.

13 Jbeta primers and 60 Vbeta primers were used for the PCR. Repertoires were generated with immunoSEQ multiplex PCR, while TCRdb's copy carries only in-frame clones and drops some. The profile shows around 150,000 clones, approximately 62% of them singletons. The sequencing sample was made of PBMCs. The chain combines TRBV12-5 with TRBJ2-1; 9 bases line up with TRBD2. The origin of this receptor is a human donor in good health. The CDR3 region has the DNA TGTGCTAGTGGTTTAGCGGGAGGTAACTACAATGAGCAGTTCTTC. Amino acid sequence: CASGLAGGNYNEQFF.